The present entry profiles one T cell receptor beta chain with its context. This clonotype was found once. The clone's antigen remains unknown. Within one base of it there is no much larger clone, and no base qualities were kept. Just one read gives weak support. Including cysteine and phenylalanine, the CDR3 has 14 amino acids. The CDR3 DNA has 42 bases and is translated from base 1. Trimming removed 1 base from V and 3 bases from J, leaving 11 bases between the germline ends. For CDR1 and CDR2, the germline V gene (reference sequence) lists DFQATT and SNEGSKA. The data were obtained in a study of neurological immune-mediated disorders (dated by TCRdb to about 2019). At the level of the whole study: Peripheral blood TCR-beta repertoires from HTLV-I-associated myelopathy (HAM/TSP) patients, multiple sclerosis patients and healthy controls were compared by UMI-based sequencing. The cohort was made up of 68 subjects, consisting of around 14 HAM/TSP patients, 34 multiple sclerosis patients and about 20 healthy controls. Longitudinal samples, technical triplicates and paired sorted CD4+ and CD8+ T-cell subsets, alongside PBMC samples, were included among the approximately 110 TCR-beta libraries. Overall results and qualifications from the work: Expanded clones from different subjects shared no identical CDR3 amino acid sequences, which suggests that TCR-beta repertoires were private in all groups. TCR clonal expansion was greatest in HAM/TSP patients and smallest in MS patients, who ranked below even healthy controls.

cDNA synthesis used template-switch 5'RACE with a primer carrying a 10-nucleotide random unique molecular identifier tagging each TCR transcript. Each sequencing run produced over 160 million TCR-beta sequences covering 15-18 subjects. The RNeasy kit was used to extract total RNA. Using the KAPA Real-time Library Amplification kit, TCR-beta VDJ regions were amplified with primers for the TCR constant region and the 5'RACE anchor. A first PCR added sample indexes and Illumina adaptors, after which a second PCR increased the library yield. After purification with Ampure beads, the TCR product of roughly 650 bp was size-selected on a 2% E-gel SizeSelection system. Before pooling, library quality was checked on a Bioanalyzer, concentration was measured with Qubit, and libraries were quantified with the Kapa Library Quantification kit. An Illumina HiSeq 2500 sequenced the libraries paired-end 2 x 150 bp. To increase sequence diversity, about 25-30% phiX was spiked into each library pool. The published analysis was carried out like this. The UMI-based MiGEC pipeline processed quality-filtered reads and removed over 75% of raw TCR sequences during error correction. VDJ genes were aligned to IMGT germline references, and clonotypes were defined by unique CDR3 amino acid sequence plus V-J genes. VDJtools evaluated clonal expansion, Shannon diversity and CDR3 relatedness (CalcPairwiseDistances, ClusterSamples); CLCbio workbench built phylogenetic trees. Expanded clones were defined as having at least 8 unique UMIs, based on coefficient-of-variation modelling across technical triplicates. TCRdb reran the public reads through fastp at Q25 and MiXCR, keeping productive beta chains. Every CDR3 protein is listed once, alongside the most common genes and DNA of its rows. TCRdb's processing, not the authors' own work, is the source of the V and J calls. A total of 20,000 to 30,000 distinct CDR3 sequences appear in this sample, more than 10% of them only once. The ten largest clonotypes hold around 13% of the sample.

For unsorted PBMC libraries, 2 million PBMCs were used after storage in RNAlater at -80 degrees C until RNA extraction. Peripheral blood underwent Ficoll-Hypaque density gradient centrifugation to isolate PBMCs, which were then cryopreserved in liquid nitrogen. The sequenced sample consisted of PBMCs. This chain joins TRBV20-1 to TRBJ2-3, with the D gene tentatively TRBD1 or TRBD2, based on 6 matching bases in each. This sequence was found in an older woman with HTLV-1-associated myelopathy (HAM/TSP). The CDR3 sequence is CSARGGGRTDTQYF. The nucleotide sequence reads TGCAGTGCTAGAGGAGGGGGGCGAACAGATACGCAGTATTTT.